Sequencing of this T cell receptor (beta chain) was carried out in a study of blood T cell repertoires in COVID-19. Study at large: Material from acute and convalescent COVID-19 was sourced from the United States, Italy and Spain. Sources were T cells, B-cell-depleted T cells, or PBMCs; the material itself was cDNA or gDNA.

How the authors handled the data: Reference gene primers were amplified, and this amplification served to estimate nucleated cell counts. The assay was immunoSEQ multiplex PCR, and TCRdb's table has in-frame clones only and misses some. V, J and clone size are those of that table, while D and trimming were read from the DNA. The top ten hold under 11% of the sample, which has about 80,000 clones, 82% seen once. The CDR3 has 14 amino acids. J was trimmed by 3 bases and V by 3 bases; bases with no gene match: 5. Germline CDR1 and CDR2: SGDLS and YYNGEE. The sequence was collected from a man between 60 and 70 years old with acute or convalescent COVID-19. The sample comprised peripheral blood. The chain joins TRBV9 to TRBJ1-2, with 7 bases that match TRBD1. CDR3 nucleotide sequence: TGTGCCAGCAGCGAGGCAGGGGGGCACTATGGCTACACCTTC. It translates to CASSEAGGHYGYTF. Combining the CDR3 with reference TRBV9 and TRBJ1-2 gives the whole variable domain DSGVTQTPKHLITATGQRVTLRCSPRSGDLSVYWYQQSLDQGLQFLIQYYNGEERAKGNILERFSAQQFPDLHSELNLSSLELGDSALYFCASSEAGGHYGYTFGSGTRLTVV.